The entry below gives a single T cell receptor beta chain sequence along with its context. This entry comes from a study of T-cell reconstitution after alpha-beta-depleted transplantation in children. V lost 2 bases, J lost 0 bases, and 12 bases lay in between. Germline lookup yields CDR1 SGHRS and CDR2 YFSETQ. CDR3 size: 16 residues. TCRbeta library construction was performed incorporating unique molecular identifiers. From the PCR reads, TCRdb called clonotypes with MiXCR, one entry per CDR3 protein. Counted here are about 540,000 distinct CDR3 sequences, approximately 16% occurring once; the ten biggest clones make up roughly 3.3%.

The sequencing used PBMCs from the stem cell graft donor, collected from the stem cell graft. The gene calls are TRBV5-1 and TRBJ1-3; TRBD1 might be the D (6 bases). This TCR was recovered from a human donor who donated a stem cell graft to a child with acute lymphoblastic leukemia. The CDR3 DNA reads TGCGCCAGCAGCTTTGGACAGCGATCCTCTGGAAACACCATATATTTT. As protein: CASSFGQRSSGNTIYF.